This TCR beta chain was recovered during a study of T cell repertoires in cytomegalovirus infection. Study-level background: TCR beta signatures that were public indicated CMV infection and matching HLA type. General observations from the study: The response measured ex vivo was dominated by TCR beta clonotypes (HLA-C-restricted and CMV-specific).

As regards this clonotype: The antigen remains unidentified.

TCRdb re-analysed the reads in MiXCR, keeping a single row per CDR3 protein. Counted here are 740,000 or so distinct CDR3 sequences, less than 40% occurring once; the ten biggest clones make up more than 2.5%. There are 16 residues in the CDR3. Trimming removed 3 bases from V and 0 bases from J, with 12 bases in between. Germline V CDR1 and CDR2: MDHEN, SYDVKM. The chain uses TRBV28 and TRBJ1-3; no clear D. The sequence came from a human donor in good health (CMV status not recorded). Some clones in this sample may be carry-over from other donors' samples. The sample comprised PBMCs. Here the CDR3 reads CASSFRIAASGNTIYF. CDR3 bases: TGTGCCAGCAGTTTCAGGATTGCCGCCTCTGGAAACACCATATATTTT. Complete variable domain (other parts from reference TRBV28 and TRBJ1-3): DVKVTQSSRYLVKRTGEKVFLECVQDMDHENMFWYRQDPGLGLRLIYFSYDVKMKEKGDIPEGYSVSREKKERFSLILESASTNQTSMYLCASSFRIAASGNTIYFGEGSWLTVV.